Given below is one TCR beta chain in context. The data belong to a study of CD8 T cells in Susac syndrome. cDNA came from approximately 0.5 to 1 ug RNA primed by random hexamers. TCRdb passed the immunoSEQ multiplex PCR reads through MiXCR, listing each CDR3 protein once. The sample yields 300,000 to 350,000 distinct CDR3 sequences, under 95% seen once. This CDR3 comprises 14 residues. CDR1 SQVTM and CDR2 ANQGSEA come from the germline V gene. Trimming removed 7 bases from V and 2 bases from J; junction bases left unmatched: 8. Sequenced input: CD4+ T cells from PBMCs. The chain has TRBV29-1 and TRBJ2-7; 10 nucleotides line up with TRBD1. The clonotype originates from a human donor with multiple sclerosis. The CDR3 nucleotides are TGCAGCGCTTACGACAGGGGGCCTACCTACGAGCAGTACTTC. Its protein is CSAYDRGPTYEQYF.